Listed here is a single T cell receptor beta chain. The sample is drawn from a study of glioma-infiltrating T cells after dendritic cell vaccination. Sequencing used immunoSEQ multiplex PCR; TCRdb keeps in-frame clones, though not all of them. The sample includes about 95,000 clones, over 75% of them seen just once. CDR3 length: 13 amino acids. The V and J ends lost 4 bases and 10 bases, in that order; junction bases with no gene match: 7. The germline CDR1 and CDR2 sequences are LGHNA and YSLEER. The TCR comes from a human donor with glioblastoma. This material consisted of blood, taken before dendritic cell vaccination. The rearrangement links TRBV4-3 to TRBJ1-1, with TRBD1 identical over 9 bases. CDR3 sequence: CASSRIQGAGAFF. CDR3 bases: TGCGCCAGCAGCCGAATACAGGGGGCGGGAGCTTTCTTT.